The entry below describes one T cell receptor (beta chain). The data were taken from a study of blood T cell repertoires in COVID-19. Study overall: From T cells, B-cell-depleted T cells, or PBMCs came the material, which was cDNA or gDNA.

This CDR3 comprises 16 residues. The V and J ends lost 6 bases and 8 bases, in that order; junction bases with no gene match: 11. Germline CDR1 and CDR2: MDHEN and SYDVKM. Data came from immunoSEQ multiplex PCR; TCRdb stores just in-frame clones and leaves some out. The repertoire holds 250,000 to 350,000 clones, with about 80% as singletons. Sample: peripheral blood. The gene calls are TRBV28 and TRBJ2-3; 13 bases map to TRBD2. The receptor was derived from a person aged 70 to 79 with COVID-19, enrolled during active disease. CDR3 in DNA: TGTGCCAGCAGACTAGCGGGAGGGCCTGGTCAAGGTACGCAGTATTTT. Translation: CASRLAGGPGQGTQYF.